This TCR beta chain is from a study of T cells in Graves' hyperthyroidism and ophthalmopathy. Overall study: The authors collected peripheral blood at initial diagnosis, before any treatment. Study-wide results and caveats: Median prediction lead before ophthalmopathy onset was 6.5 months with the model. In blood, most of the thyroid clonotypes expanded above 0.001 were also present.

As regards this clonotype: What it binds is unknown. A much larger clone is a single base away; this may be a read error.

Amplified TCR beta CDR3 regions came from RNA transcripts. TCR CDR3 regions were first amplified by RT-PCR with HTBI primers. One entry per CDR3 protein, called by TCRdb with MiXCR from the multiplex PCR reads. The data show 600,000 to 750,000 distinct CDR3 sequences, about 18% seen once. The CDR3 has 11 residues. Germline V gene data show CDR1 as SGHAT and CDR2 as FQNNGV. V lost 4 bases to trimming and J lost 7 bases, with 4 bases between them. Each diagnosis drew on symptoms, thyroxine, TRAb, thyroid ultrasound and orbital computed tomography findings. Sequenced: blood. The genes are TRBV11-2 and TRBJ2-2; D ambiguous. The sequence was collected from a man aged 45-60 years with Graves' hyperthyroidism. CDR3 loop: CASSSNGELFF. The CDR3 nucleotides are TGTGCCAGCAGCTCTAACGGGGAGCTGTTTTTT.